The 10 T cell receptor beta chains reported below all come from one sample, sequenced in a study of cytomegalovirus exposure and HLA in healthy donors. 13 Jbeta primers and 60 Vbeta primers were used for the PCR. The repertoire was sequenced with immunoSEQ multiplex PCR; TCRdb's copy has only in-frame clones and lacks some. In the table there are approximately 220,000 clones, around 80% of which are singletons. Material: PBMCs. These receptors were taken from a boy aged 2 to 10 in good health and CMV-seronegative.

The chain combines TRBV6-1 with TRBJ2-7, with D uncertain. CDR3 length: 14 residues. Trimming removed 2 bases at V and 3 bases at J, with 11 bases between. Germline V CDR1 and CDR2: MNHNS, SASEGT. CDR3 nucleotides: TGTGCCAGCAGTGAATGGAGTGTACTCTACGAGCAGTACTTC. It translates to CASSEWSVLYEQYF.

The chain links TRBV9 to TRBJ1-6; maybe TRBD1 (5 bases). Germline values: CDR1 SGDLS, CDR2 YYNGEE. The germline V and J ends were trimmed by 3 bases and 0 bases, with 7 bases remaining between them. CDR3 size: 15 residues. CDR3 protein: CASSEDSSYNSPLHF. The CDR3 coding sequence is TGTGCCAGCAGCGAAGACAGCTCCTATAATTCACCCCTCCACTTT.

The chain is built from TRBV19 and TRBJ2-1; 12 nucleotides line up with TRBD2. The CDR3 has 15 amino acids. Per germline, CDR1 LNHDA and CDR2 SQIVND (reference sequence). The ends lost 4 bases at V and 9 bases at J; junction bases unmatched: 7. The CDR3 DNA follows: TGTGCCAGTAGTAGATCTAGCGGGGGGGCCATTGAGCAGTTCTTC. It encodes CASSRSSGGAIEQFF.

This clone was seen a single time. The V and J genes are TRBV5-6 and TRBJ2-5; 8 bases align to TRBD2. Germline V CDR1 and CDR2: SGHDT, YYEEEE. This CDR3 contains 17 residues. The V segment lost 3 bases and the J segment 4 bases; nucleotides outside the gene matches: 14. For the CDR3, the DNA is TGTGCCAGCAGCTGGGGGACGAGCGGGGGTATGCGAGAGACCCAGTACTTC. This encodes CASSWGTSGGMRETQYF.

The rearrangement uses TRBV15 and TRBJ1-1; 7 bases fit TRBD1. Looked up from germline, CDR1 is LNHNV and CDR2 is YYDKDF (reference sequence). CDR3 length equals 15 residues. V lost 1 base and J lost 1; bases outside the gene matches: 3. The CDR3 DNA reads TGTGCCACCAGCAGAGCGACAGGGACGAACACTGAAGCTTTCTTT. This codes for CATSRATGTNTEAFF.

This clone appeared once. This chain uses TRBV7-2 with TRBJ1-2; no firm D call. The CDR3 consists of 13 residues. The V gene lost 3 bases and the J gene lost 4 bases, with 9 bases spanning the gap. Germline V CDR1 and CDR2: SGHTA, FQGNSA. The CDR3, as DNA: TGTGCCAGCAGCTTGGGAGGGAGCTATGGCTACACCTTC. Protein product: CASSLGGSYGYTF.

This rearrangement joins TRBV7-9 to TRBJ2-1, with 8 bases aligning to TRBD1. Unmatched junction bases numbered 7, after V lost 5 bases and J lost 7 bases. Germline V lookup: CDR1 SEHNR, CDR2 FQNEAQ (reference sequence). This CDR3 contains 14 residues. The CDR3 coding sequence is TGTGCCAGCAGCGGAAGGACAGGGCGGAATGAGCAGTTCTTC. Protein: CASSGRTGRNEQFF. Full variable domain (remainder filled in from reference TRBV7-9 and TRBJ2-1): DTGVSQNPRHKITKRGQNVTFRCDPISEHNRLYWYRQTLGQGPEFLTYFQNEAQLEKSRLLSDRFSAERPKGSFSTLEIQRTEQGDSAMYLCASSGRTGRNEQFFGPGTRLTVL.

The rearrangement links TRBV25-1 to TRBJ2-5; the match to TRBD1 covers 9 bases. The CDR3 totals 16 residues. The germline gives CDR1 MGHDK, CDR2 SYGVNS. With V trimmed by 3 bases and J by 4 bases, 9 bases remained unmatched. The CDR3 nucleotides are TGTGCCAGCAGTGACGGACAGGGGCGAGCGGCAGAGACCCAGTACTTC. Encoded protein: CASSDGQGRAAETQYF.

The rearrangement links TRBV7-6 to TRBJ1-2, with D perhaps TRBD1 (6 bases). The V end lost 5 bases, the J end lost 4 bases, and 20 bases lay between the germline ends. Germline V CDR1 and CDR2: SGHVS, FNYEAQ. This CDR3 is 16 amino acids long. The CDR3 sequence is CASSDSGGPNLYGYTF. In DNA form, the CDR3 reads TGTGCCAGCAGCGACTCGGGGGGGCCGAACCTCTATGGCTACACCTTC.

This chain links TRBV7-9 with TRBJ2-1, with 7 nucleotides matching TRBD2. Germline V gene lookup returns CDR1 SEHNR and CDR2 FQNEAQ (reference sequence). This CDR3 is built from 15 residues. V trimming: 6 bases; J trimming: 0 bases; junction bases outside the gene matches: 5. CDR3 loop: CASSRPGGSYNEQFF. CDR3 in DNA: TGTGCCAGCAGTCGTCCGGGAGGCTCCTACAATGAGCAGTTCTTC.